This paragraph covers one TCR beta chain sequence. Its target is unknown. Patients with alopecia areata provided lesional scalp punch biopsies as well as peripheral blood. It was cDNA, reverse transcribed from extracted RNA, that served as the sequencing template. Sequencing used immunoSEQ multiplex PCR; TCRdb keeps in-frame clones, though not all of them. Of about 180,000 clones in the sample, approximately 65% were seen once. The source of the sample is a study of CD8+ T cells in alopecia areata. Study in general: Treated patients were given 5 to 10 mg oral tofacitinib twice daily.

Study-wide points: Normal skin contains resident alphabeta T cells, and these are also sequenced in scalp samples. For lesional scalp, especially alopecia totalis/universalis, clonality was higher than in normal scalp.

Trimming took 5 bases from V and 4 from J; bases not matched to a gene: 10. Germline loops: CDR1 LNHDA, CDR2 SQIVND (reference sequence). There are 15 residues in the CDR3. The V and J genes are TRBV19 and TRBJ1-2, with TRBD1 identical over 7 bases. The sequence was obtained from a human donor with alopecia areata. Sequences were derived from CD8+ T cells sorted from blood, sampled at week 0. The CDR3 spells CASSASTGTGYGYTF. The CDR3 DNA follows: TGTGCCAGTAGTGCCTCGACAGGGACCGGCTATGGCTACACCTTC.